The 29 T cell receptor beta chains reported below all come from one sample, sequenced in a study of T cell repertoires in cytomegalovirus infection (dated by TCRdb to the late 2010s). Read against the paper, the sample's treatment or condition label means: in vitro stimulation with specific CMV peptide epitopes to enrich CMV-specific T cells. Sequenced on an Illumina HiSeq 1500. The public reads were reanalyzed by TCRdb: fastp trimming at Q25, MiXCR alignment, in-frame beta chains only. Under each unique CDR3 protein, matching rows form one entry showing the most common genes and DNA. In this sample the table shows hundreds of thousands of distinct CDR3 sequences, 32% of which occur a single time. The ten largest account for 9.5% to 15% of the sample. Antigens of these TCRs are unknown. Sequences were derived from cultured CD8+ T cells from PBMCs, sampled from culture after CMV antigen stimulation. The receptor set was obtained from a human donor in good health (CMV status not recorded). Some clones in this sample may be carry-over from other donors' samples.

This clonotype has just a few counts. This chain links TRBV12-3 or TRBV12-4 with TRBJ2-5, with D unclear. The V gene lost 3 bases and the J gene lost 5 bases, with 10 bases spanning the gap. CDR3 size: 13 residues. The CDR3 region has the DNA TGTGCCAGCAGTTTCGGATACGCGGAGACCCAGTACTTC. This translates into CASSFGYAETQYF.

This clonotype was found many times. V usage is TRBV7-6 and J usage is TRBJ2-7; 9 positions agree with TRBD2. Trimming cost V 1 base and J 5 bases; bases outside gene matches: 9. This CDR3 is built from 16 residues. Germline V gives CDR1 SGHVS, CDR2 FNYEAQ. As DNA, the CDR3 is TGTGCCAGCAGCTTAGGCGGGGCGGGGGGGCCCGACGAGCAGTACTTC. Translated: CASSLGGAGGPDEQYF.

In the case of this clonotype: A clone one base away is much larger, so this may be a read error. Written as DNA, the CDR3 is TGTGCCAGCAACCCTTCCGGGACAGGTAATCAGCCCCAGCATTTT. It specifies CASNPSGTGNQPQHF. J is TRBJ1-5 and V is TRBV6-5, with 8 bases that match TRBD1. Losses at the gene ends were 7 bases for V and 4 bases for J; bases not matched to a gene: 9. The CDR3 extends over 15 amino acids. The V gene's germline CDR1 is MNHEY and CDR2 SVGAGI.

This clonotype has at least ten counts. V and J are TRBV7-9 and TRBJ1-2, with D perhaps matching TRBD1 (5 bases). The length of the CDR3 is 13 residues. Trimming removed 5 bases from V and 4 bases from J, with 11 bases in between. Per germline, CDR1 SEHNR and CDR2 FQNEAQ (reference sequence). The CDR3 loop is CASSGGGAYGYTF. CDR3 nucleotides: TGTGCCAGCAGCGGAGGCGGGGCCTATGGCTACACCTTC.

This clonotype is a singleton in its sample. The V gene is TRBV5-4, the J gene TRBJ2-2; the D gene is possibly TRBD2 (5 bases). V was clipped by 1 base and J by 4 bases, with 11 bases between them. Germline values: CDR1 SGHNT, CDR2 YYREEE (reference sequence). CDR3 size: 15 residues. CDR3 in amino acids: CASSLPDRGTGELFF. DNA for the CDR3: TGTGCCAGCAGCTTGCCCGACCGGGGCACCGGGGAGCTGTTTTTT.

This chain uses TRBV7-6 with TRBJ2-1, with 9 positions matching TRBD1. The CDR3 is 14 amino acids. V was clipped by 2 bases and J by 10 bases; unmatched bases: 6. Germline CDR1 is SGHVS and CDR2 is FNYEAQ. The CDR3: CASSLSLGTGEQFF. CDR3 nucleotide sequence: TGTGCCAGCAGCTTATCGCTCGGGACAGGGGAGCAGTTCTTC.

This clonotype was found a few times. The chain combines TRBV23-1 with TRBJ2-2, with TRBD1 matching 7 bases. TRBV23-1 is marked as an open reading frame, function uncertain. V trimming: 3 bases; J trimming: 3 bases; junction bases outside the gene matches: 7. This CDR3 is 16 amino acids long. The CDR3 DNA reads as TGCGCCAGCAGTCATCTCGGACAGGAGGACACCGGGGAGCTGTTTTTT. It translates to CASSHLGQEDTGELFF.

The rearrangement joins TRBV20-1 to TRBJ2-5, with TRBD1 as a possible D gene (6 bases). CDR1 is DFQATT and CDR2 is SNEGSKA in the germline V gene (reference sequence). This CDR3 is built from 14 residues. Deletions cut 2 bases from V and 2 bases from J, with 12 bases between. The DNA of the CDR3 is TGCAGTGCTAGAAAACTTAGGGGGCAAGAGACCCAGTACTTC. It encodes CSARKLRGQETQYF.

This clonotype turned up a few times. The chain recombines TRBV4-1 with TRBJ2-1; 13 positions match TRBD2. Germline loops: CDR1 MGHRA, CDR2 YSYEKL. This CDR3 contains 15 residues. J lost 6 bases, V lost 5 bases, and 4 bases had no gene match. Here the CDR3 reads CASSWGLAGLNEQFF. As DNA, the CDR3 is TGCGCCAGCAGCTGGGGACTAGCGGGGCTCAATGAGCAGTTCTTC.

V is TRBV7-6 and J is TRBJ2-2, with D unresolved. Trimming shortened V by 7 bases and J by 1 base, and 16 bases separated the two germline ends. Germline V gene lookup returns CDR1 SGHVS and CDR2 FNYEAQ. CDR3 length: 16 amino acids. CDR3 DNA sequence: TGTGCCAGCACCGTCACGGGCAGGATGAACACCGGGGAGCTGTTTTTT. Protein sequence: CASTVTGRMNTGELFF.

A note on this clonotype: At one end the junction does not follow the germline gene, possibly because of a read error. The chain recombines TRBV12-3 or TRBV12-4 with TRBJ2-2; TRBD2 aligns across 10 bases. This CDR3 contains 16 residues. CDR3 region: CVSSFLAGGLAGELFF. Written as DNA, the CDR3 is TGTGTCAGCAGTTTTTTAGCGGGGGGTTTAGCCGGGGAGCTGTTTTTT.

Comment on this clonotype: An end of the junction differs from the germline gene, which may be a read error. CDR3 coding DNA: TGTGCCAGCAGTGACTCCGGGACAGGGGCTGCCACTGAAGCTTTCTTT. Its protein is CASSDSGTGAATEAFF. The genes are TRBV6-2 or TRBV6-3 and TRBJ1-1, with TRBD1 matching 10 bases. Germline CDR1 reads MNHEY; CDR2 reads SVGEGT. This CDR3 is built from 16 residues.

This chain links TRBV12-3 or TRBV12-4 with TRBJ1-1; 8 bases align to TRBD1. V gave up 6 bases and J gave up 5 bases; unmatched junction bases: 8. This CDR3 is 14 amino acids long. The CDR3 protein is CASRSTGARTEAFF. CDR3 bases: TGTGCCAGCAGATCGACAGGGGCCAGGACTGAAGCTTTCTTT.

The chain combines TRBV27 with TRBJ2-7; D is perhaps TRBD1 (6 bases). Germline loops: CDR1 MNHEY, CDR2 SMNVEV (reference sequence). Trimming pared 6 bases from V and 2 bases from J, leaving 14 bases between. The CDR3 extends over 14 amino acids. CDR3 coding DNA: TGTGCCAGCAGGCCGTCGACAGGAGCCTACGAGCAGTACGTC. The encoded protein is CASRPSTGAYEQYV.

The table lists this clonotype with a few counts. The chain employs TRBV7-6 and TRBJ2-3; 7 nucleotides match TRBD1. V was clipped by 5 bases and J by 1 base; unmatched bases: 12. This CDR3 comprises 17 residues. Germline CDR1 and CDR2: SGHVS and FNYEAQ. CDR3 amino acids: CASSQATGPLRTDTQYF. As DNA, the CDR3 is TGTGCCAGCAGCCAGGCGACAGGGCCTCTTCGCACAGATACGCAGTATTTT.

About this clonotype: Since the CDR3 does not end with the conserved phenylalanine or tryptophan, this likely comes from a read error. The rearrangement uses TRBV7-6 and TRBJ2-7; 10 bases are shared with TRBD1. In germline, CDR1 is SGHVS, CDR2 FNYEAQ. After removal of 1 base from V and 9 bases from J, the junction contained 12 bases not matched to a gene. The CDR3 is made up of 16 amino acids. The CDR3 coding sequence is TGTGCCAGCAGCTTAGTGAGTCTGGGACAGGGGATAGGGCAGTACTTA. Translating gives CASSLVSLGQGIGQYL.

The genes are TRBV2 and TRBJ1-5; D gene unclear. Germline V gives CDR1 SNHLY, CDR2 FYNNEI. With 3 bases removed from V and 3 bases from J, the gap between germline ends came to 9 bases. The CDR3 has 14 amino acids. The DNA for the CDR3 is TGTGCCAGCAGTGACGGGCAGCCCAATCAGCCCCAGCATTTT. Encoded protein: CASSDGQPNQPQHF.

As concerns this clonotype: The germline gene is not matched at one end of the junction; a read error may be the cause. The chain has TRBV4-3 and TRBJ2-1, with 8 positions matching TRBD1. Looked up from germline, CDR1 is LGHNA and CDR2 is YSLEER. The CDR3 extends over 16 amino acids. The chain's CDR3 is CASSRKLQGVGNGQFF. The CDR3 DNA reads TGCGCCAGCAGCCGCAAGTTACAGGGGGTGGGTAATGGGCAGTTCTTC.

The V call is TRBV24-1, the J call TRBJ1-2, with D unclear. Between the trimmed V and J ends, which lost 4 bases and 8 bases, there was a span of 10 bases. This CDR3 is 12 amino acids long. Germline V lookup: CDR1 KGHDR, CDR2 SFDVKD. CDR3 loop: CATSETTRGYTF. The CDR3 DNA reads TGTGCCACCAGTGAGACAACTAGAGGCTACACCTTC.

Here the CDR3 DNA reads TGTGCCATCAGTGAGGACGGGGGGGGTTCCTACGAGCAGTACGTC. Protein product: CAISEDGGGSYEQYV. The chain employs TRBV10-3 and TRBJ2-7; 8 bases are a match to TRBD2. The CDR3 loop spans 15 amino acids. Germline CDR1 reads ENHRY; CDR2 reads SYGVKD. V lost 2 bases, J lost 1 base, and 4 bases stayed unmatched.

This chain uses TRBV12-5 with TRBJ2-5, with no clear D. The CDR3 sequence is 16 residues long. The V end lost 4 bases, the J end lost 0 bases, and 15 bases lay between the germline ends. Germline V gene data show CDR1 as LGHNT and CDR2 as FRNRAP. CDR3 sequence (DNA): TGTGCTAGTGGTTCCGGGCCTTGGAATGACCAAGAGACCCAGTACTTC. Protein sequence: CASGSGPWNDQETQYF.

The chain carries TRBV6-5 and TRBJ1-2; D possibly corresponds to TRBD1 (5 bases). This CDR3 contains 13 residues. CDR1 MNHEY and CDR2 SVGAGI come from the germline V gene. V was shortened by 2 bases and J by 4 bases, with 8 bases between the two germline ends. The CDR3 DNA sequence: TGTGCCAGCAGTTACGGGACCATCTATGGCTACACCTTC. This translates into CASSYGTIYGYTF.

This clonotype was seen many times. The CDR3 DNA reads as TGTGCCAGCAGCGCCTGGGACAGCACAGATACGCAGTATTTT. Its translation: CASSAWDSTDTQYF. This sequence joins TRBV9 and TRBJ2-3, with D tentatively TRBD1 or TRBD2 (5 bases each). V was shortened by 3 bases and J by 0 bases, with 8 bases between the two germline ends. The CDR3 is made up of 14 amino acids. Germline V gene lookup returns CDR1 SGDLS and CDR2 YYNGEE. Full variable domain (rest looked up from reference TRBV9 and TRBJ2-3): DSGVTQTPKHLITATGQRVTLRCSPRSGDLSVYWYQQSLDQGLQFLIQYYNGEERAKGNILERFSAQQFPDLHSELNLSSLELGDSALYFCASSAWDSTDTQYFGPGTRLTVL.

This chain joins TRBV28 and TRBJ1-1; the D gene is possibly TRBD1 (5 bases). V was trimmed by 2 bases and J by 2 bases, leaving 12 bases between them. This CDR3 region has 15 residues. The germline V gene encodes CDR1 MDHEN and CDR2 SYDVKM. The CDR3 is CASSLLADINTEAFF. CDR3 bases: TGTGCCAGCAGTTTACTGGCGGACATAAACACTGAAGCTTTCTTT.

This chain connects TRBV6-6 to TRBJ2-5; 8 bases agree with TRBD2. Germline V CDR1 and CDR2: MNHNY, SVGAGI (reference sequence). The CDR3 is 16 residues long. J lost 1 base, V lost 4 bases, and 8 bases had no gene match. The CDR3 DNA is TGTGCCAGCAGTTCCACCGAAGCGGGGGCCCAAGAGACCCAGTACTTC. Translation gives CASSSTEAGAQETQYF.

This clonotype was observed a few times. The gene calls are TRBV4-1 and TRBJ1-5; D is ambiguous. V shed 4 bases and J shed 4 bases, with 23 bases lying between them. The length of the CDR3 is 18 residues. The germline V gene has CDR1 MGHRA and CDR2 YSYEKL. In DNA form, the CDR3 reads TGCGCCAGCAGCCTACGCCCTATGGCCCGGGAGGATAATCAGCCCCAGCATTTT. It is translated as CASSLRPMAREDNQPQHF.

The chain links TRBV27 to TRBJ2-2; D may correspond to TRBD1 or TRBD2 (5 bases each). V lost 11 bases and J lost 4, with 14 bases in between. The CDR3 extends over 13 amino acids. Germline CDR1 is MNHEY and CDR2 is SMNVEV (reference sequence). CDR3 bases: TGTGCCCCACAAGGGACGGGCACCGGGGAGCTGTTTTTT. It translates to CAPQGTGTGELFF.

The V call is TRBV6-6, the J call TRBJ2-1; D not resolved. This CDR3 comprises 16 residues. Trimming pared 0 bases from V and 0 bases from J, leaving 9 bases between. CDR1 and CDR2 from the germline V gene are MNHNY and SVGAGI (reference sequence). In nucleotides, the CDR3 is TGTGCCAGCAGTTACTCGGTAGATCACTCCTACAATGAGCAGTTCTTC. Translating gives CASSYSVDHSYNEQFF.

This clonotype was picked up a small number of times. V and J are TRBV7-6 and TRBJ1-1; 7 bases are a match to TRBD1. Unmatched junction bases numbered 7, after V lost 0 bases and J lost 3 bases. There are 16 residues in the CDR3. The V gene's germline CDR1 is SGHVS and CDR2 FNYEAQ. The CDR3 spells CASSLADRAEDTEAFF. The CDR3 region has the DNA TGTGCCAGCAGCTTAGCAGACAGGGCGGAGGACACTGAAGCTTTCTTT.